This is a list of T cell receptor beta chains from one sample in a study of blood T cell repertoires in COVID-19. The assay was immunoSEQ multiplex PCR, and TCRdb's table has in-frame clones only and misses some. The table lists under 200,000 clones, about 90% of them singletons. The material sequenced was peripheral blood. These receptors all come from an older woman with COVID-19, enrolled during active disease. Each CDR3 is given with its conserved first and last residue. D genes are given only for firm matches. Size is omitted from some rows. Given values are once, few, many or a class for expanded clones.

CDR3 protein	CDR3 DNA	D gene	clone size	V gene	J gene
CARRLGLTTGELFF	TGTGCCCGACGCCTTGGACTAACCACCGGGGAGCTGTTTTTT	NA	NA	TRBV30	TRBJ2-2
CASSYTGVTETQYF	TGTGCCAGCAGTTACACAGGGGTTACAGAGACCCAGTACTTC	TRBD1	NA	TRBV6-5	TRBJ2-5
CAWSFKMGPAQHF	TGTGCCTGGAGTTTTAAAATGGGGCCAGCCCAGCATTTT	NA	NA	TRBV30	TRBJ1-5
CASSLGVAGADTQYF	TGTGCCAGCAGCTTAGGCGTAGCGGGGGCAGATACGCAGTATTTT	TRBD2	NA	TRBV7-9	TRBJ2-3
CASSVFRGRSYEQYF	TGCGCCAGCAGTGTTTTCAGGGGTAGAAGCTACGAGCAGTACTTC	NA	NA	TRBV10-1	TRBJ2-7
CASSQDLRLALYNEQFF	TGTGCCAGCAGCCAAGATCTTCGACTAGCGCTTTACAATGAGCAGTTCTTC	TRBD2	NA	TRBV14	TRBJ2-1
CASSLETSGRYEQYF	TGTGCCAGCAGCTTGGAGACTAGCGGGAGATACGAGCAGTACTTC	TRBD2	NA	TRBV5-8	TRBJ2-7
CASSTGGGYTF	TGTGCCAGCAGTACAGGGGGTGGCTACACCTTC	TRBD1	NA	TRBV6-5	TRBJ1-2
CASSQTGYEQYF	TGTGCCAGCAGCCAGACAGGGTACGAGCAGTACTTC	TRBD1	NA	TRBV3-1/TRBV3-2	TRBJ2-7
CARSLRSKKSNEQFF	TGTGCCAGAAGCTTGAGAAGCAAAAAGTCCAATGAGCAGTTCTTC	NA	NA	TRBV5-3	TRBJ2-1
CASSYSGGGTEAFF	TGTGCCAGCAGTTACTCTGGGGGAGGGACTGAAGCTTTCTTT	NA	NA	TRBV6-5	TRBJ1-1
CASSSSGRALTDTQYF	TGTGCCAGCAGTTCGAGCGGGAGGGCCCTGACAGATACGCAGTATTTT	TRBD2	NA	TRBV7-2	TRBJ2-3
CAWNALRNTGELFF	TGTGCCTGGAATGCACTAAGGAACACCGGGGAGCTGTTTTTT	NA	NA	TRBV30	TRBJ2-2
CASSLGTSGGRGAGELFF	TGTGCCAGCAGCTTAGGGACTAGCGGGGGACGGGGCGCCGGGGAGCTGTTTTTT	TRBD2	NA	TRBV7-6	TRBJ2-2
CATSPAAHEQYF	TGTGCCACCAGCCCAGCGGCACACGAGCAGTACTTC	NA	NA	TRBV24-1	TRBJ2-7
CASPNTTERVDMNTEAFF	TGTGCCAGCCCTAACACGACAGAACGGGTGGACATGAACACTGAAGCTTTCTTT	NA	NA	TRBV6-4	TRBJ1-1
CASQPSGRSTDTQYF	TGTGCCAGTCAGCCTAGCGGGCGTAGCACAGATACGCAGTATTTT	TRBD2	NA	TRBV19	TRBJ2-3
CASSARGGSSPLHF	TGTGCCAGCAGCGCAAGGGGAGGGTCCTCACCCCTCCACTTT	NA	once	TRBV7-8	TRBJ1-6
CASQGPGSNTGELFF	TGCGCCAGCCAAGGGCCGGGGTCGAACACCGGGGAGCTGTTTTTT	NA	once	TRBV4-3	TRBJ2-2
CASSTVRNSNQPQHF	TGTGCCAGTAGCACAGTACGCAATAGCAATCAGCCCCAGCATTTT	NA	NA	TRBV19	TRBJ1-5
CASSSADTQYF	TGTGCCAGCAGCTCGGCAGATACGCAGTATTTT	NA	once	TRBV13	TRBJ2-3
CASSLNSVGEQFF	TGTGCCAGCAGTTTAAATAGCGTAGGTGAGCAGTTCTTC	NA	NA	TRBV12-3/TRBV12-4	TRBJ2-1
CASSFIPTDTQYF	TGTGCCAGCAGTTTCATCCCAACAGATACGCAGTATTTT	NA	NA	TRBV27	TRBJ2-3
CASSPRTSGRIYSSYEQYF	TGTGCCAGCAGTCCTCGGACTAGCGGGAGGATCTACAGCTCCTACGAGCAGTACTTC	TRBD2	NA	TRBV28	TRBJ2-7
CASRERPGLAGTGELFF	TGTGCCAGCAGAGAACGACCGGGACTAGCGGGGACCGGGGAGCTGTTTTTT	TRBD2	NA	TRBV25-1	TRBJ2-2